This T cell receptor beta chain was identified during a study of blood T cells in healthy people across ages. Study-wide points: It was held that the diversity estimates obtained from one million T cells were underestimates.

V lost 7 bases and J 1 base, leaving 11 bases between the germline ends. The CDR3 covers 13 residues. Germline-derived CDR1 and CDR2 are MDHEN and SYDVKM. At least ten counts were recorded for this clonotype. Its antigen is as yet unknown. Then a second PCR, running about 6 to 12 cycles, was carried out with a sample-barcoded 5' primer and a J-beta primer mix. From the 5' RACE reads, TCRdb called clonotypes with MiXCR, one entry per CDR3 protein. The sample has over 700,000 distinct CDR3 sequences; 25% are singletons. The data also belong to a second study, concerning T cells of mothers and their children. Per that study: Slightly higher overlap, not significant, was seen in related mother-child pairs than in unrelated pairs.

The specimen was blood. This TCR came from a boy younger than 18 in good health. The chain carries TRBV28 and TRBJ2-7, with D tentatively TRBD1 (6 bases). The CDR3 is CASTLGQSYEQYF. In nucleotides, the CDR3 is TGTGCCAGCACCCTAGGACAGTCCTACGAGCAGTACTTC.